The text below deals with one T cell receptor beta chain. Its antigen is as yet unknown. Generated by immunoSEQ multiplex PCR, the TCRdb table keeps only in-frame clones and is missing some. The sample lists fewer than 40,000 clones; around nine tenths were seen once. The entry originates in a study of regulatory dendritic cells for organ transplantation. Study-wide results and limits: The authors noted considerable between-person heterogeneity in alloreactive memory CD8+ cells. Memory CD8+ clonal expansion seemed more limited with regulatory than mature dendritic cells. Memory CD8+ T cells were the most oligoclonal; naive cells were highly diverse.

Memory T cells were CD45RO+, naive were CD45RA+, sorted by FACS. The sequence was collected from a human donor in good health. Sample: naive CD8+ T cells from blood. Noted subset: CD45RA+ naive T cells.

The CDR3 nucleotides read TGCGCCAGCAGTGAGTCGACTTTTGGGCAAGTACAGTCCTACGAGCAGTACTTC. Translating gives CASSESTFGQVQSYEQYF. The gene calls are TRBV10-1 and TRBJ2-7, with D uncertain. CDR3 size: 18 residues. V was clipped by 0 bases and J by 1 base, with 19 bases between them. Per germline, CDR1 WNHNN and CDR2 SYGVQD (reference sequence).